The 25 T cell receptor beta chains below come from one sample, sequenced in a study of shared clonotypes between healthy human individuals (dated by TCRdb to 2020 to 2021). The library was obtained by the immunoSEQ multiplex PCR assay. The clones in this table, taken by TCRdb from immuneACCESS, are in-frame only. Not every clone is retained; where verified, under half of the shortfall comes from an unresolved V gene, and the cause of the rest is unknown. This sample is represented by approximately 87,000 clones; 60% to 65% of them were singletons. The ten largest clones represent about 51% of the sample. The sequencing sample was made of memory CD8+ T cells sorted from blood. The cell subset or site label on this specimen signifies: CD45RO+ cells pooled with CCR7-negative TemRA cells. All receptors come from a man between 25 and 39 years old in good health.

The chain joins TRBV14 to TRBJ2-3; TRBD2 matches at 7 bases. V shed 4 bases, J shed 8 bases, and the junction held 3 bases outside the gene matches. This CDR3 has 12 residues. Germline values: CDR1 SGHDN, CDR2 FVKESK. CDR3 residues: CASSLSGGTQYF. DNA of the CDR3: TGTGCCAGCAGCCTCTCGGGAGGTACGCAGTATTTT. Together with reference TRBV14 and TRBJ2-3, the CDR3 gives the full variable domain: EAGVTQFPSHSVIEKGQTVTLRCDPISGHDNLYWYRRVMGKEIKFLLHFVKESKQDESGMPNNRFLAERTGGTYSTLKVQPAELEDSGVYFCASSLSGGTQYFGPGTRLTVL.

The V call is TRBV4-1, the J call TRBJ2-1; perhaps D is TRBD1 or TRBD2 (5 bases each). Germline V lookup: CDR1 MGHRA, CDR2 YSYEKL. The CDR3 sequence is 15 residues long. The germline V and J ends were trimmed by 1 base and 5 bases, with 12 bases remaining between them. In DNA form, the CDR3 reads TGCGCCAGCAGCCAAGTGCCGGGACGGGACAATGAGCAGTTCTTC. This encodes CASSQVPGRDNEQFF.

This clone was seen repeatedly, ten times or more. The chain has TRBV9 and TRBJ1-1, with 7 bases that match TRBD1. J gave up 5 bases and V 0 bases, and 4 bases lay outside the gene matches. This CDR3 region has 14 residues. Germline loops: CDR1 SGDLS, CDR2 YYNGEE. Written as DNA, the CDR3 is TGTGCCAGCAGCGTAGAGGGGGCTGCAACTGAAGCTTTCTTT. It translates to CASSVEGAATEAFF.

Only a few counts were recorded for this clone. V is TRBV27 and J is TRBJ2-1, with D hard to call. The germline CDR1 and CDR2 sequences are MNHEY and SMNVEV (reference sequence). The CDR3 sequence is 12 residues long. V was pared by 5 bases and J by 8 bases, with 10 bases between. In DNA form, the CDR3 reads TGTGCCAGCAGTCCGAGCAAGCATGAGCAGTTCTTC. Translated, it gives CASSPSKHEQFF.

Only a few counts were recorded for this clone. The rearrangement joins TRBV5-1 to TRBJ2-7, with TRBD2 identical over 11 bases. V shed 2 bases, J shed 4 bases, and the junction held 5 bases outside the gene matches. Germline lookup yields CDR1 SGHRS and CDR2 YFSETQ. The CDR3 covers 15 residues. DNA of the CDR3: TGCGCCAGCAGCTTCATAGCGGGAGGGCCGTACGAGCAGTACTTC. Its protein is CASSFIAGGPYEQYF.

J is TRBJ1-4 and V is TRBV25-1; maybe TRBD1 (5 bases). The CDR3 extends over 15 amino acids. The V end lost 3 bases, the J end lost 2 bases, and 10 bases lay between the germline ends. Per germline, CDR1 MGHDK and CDR2 SYGVNS. In DNA form, the CDR3 reads TGTGCCAGCAGTGACGAGGGGAGGACTAATGAAAAACTGTTTTTT. Translating gives CASSDEGRTNEKLFF.

This clone was seen just once. This sequence joins TRBV5-8 and TRBJ2-1; weak D call: TRBD1 (5 bases). This CDR3 is built from 14 residues. Germline V gene lookup returns CDR1 SGHTS and CDR2 YDEGEE. V dropped 3 bases and J dropped 3 bases, with 10 bases sitting between them. In nucleotides, the CDR3 is TGTGCCAGCAGCTCGCAGGGCCGCTACAATGAGCAGTTCTTC. It is translated as CASSSQGRYNEQFF.

The gene calls are TRBV27 and TRBJ2-3; 10 bases are shared with TRBD2. J lost 2 bases, V lost 4 bases, and 6 bases had no gene match. The CDR3 contains 16 residues. Germline CDR1 and CDR2: MNHEY and SMNVEV (reference sequence). In nucleotides, the CDR3 is TGTGCCAGCAGTTCCTATAGCGGGGGGAACACAGATACGCAGTATTTT. It is translated as CASSSYSGGNTDTQYF.

This clone appeared a few times. The rearrangement uses TRBV5-6 and TRBJ2-7; D unclear. The CDR3 spans 13 residues. Germline assignment: CDR1 SGHDT and CDR2 YYEEEE. V was shortened by 0 bases and J by 1 base, with 5 bases between the two germline ends. CDR3: CASSLGVSYEQYF. The CDR3, as DNA: TGTGCCAGCAGCTTGGGGGTATCCTACGAGCAGTACTTC.

The V call is TRBV30, the J call TRBJ2-1; D is uncertain. From germline, CDR1 is GTSNPN and CDR2 SVGIG (reference sequence). The length of the CDR3 is 8 residues. The V gene lost 7 bases and the J gene lost 7 bases, with 2 bases spanning the gap. CDR3: CALNEQFF. In nucleotides, the CDR3 is TGTGCCTTGAATGAGCAGTTCTTC.

V gene TRBV28 combines with J gene TRBJ2-3; 7 bases align to TRBD1. The CDR3 extends over 13 amino acids. Per germline, CDR1 MDHEN and CDR2 SYDVKM. After removal of 6 bases from V and 6 bases from J, the junction contained 6 bases not matched to a gene. CDR3 loop: CASRRQGLDTQYF. The CDR3 nucleotides are TGTGCCAGCAGGAGACAGGGCCTGGATACGCAGTATTTT.

This clone was found once. This sequence joins TRBV13 and TRBJ2-1; 9 bases are shared with TRBD1. CDR3 size: 17 residues. Looked up from germline, CDR1 is PRHDT and CDR2 is FYEKMQ (reference sequence). V was pared by 4 bases and J by 7 bases, with 14 bases of the junction left unmatched. In DNA form, the CDR3 reads TGTGCCAGCAGCTCCCGGCGGACAGGGGAATTGGGGAATGAGCAGTTCTTC. Residues: CASSSRRTGELGNEQFF. Looking up the rest from reference TRBV13 and TRBJ2-1 gives the full variable domain: AAGVIQSPRHLIKEKRETATLKCYPIPRHDTVYWYQQGPGQDPQFLISFYEKMQSDKGSIPDRFSAQQFSDYHSELNMSSLELGDSALYFCASSSRRTGELGNEQFFGPGTRLTVL.

The chain carries TRBV4-1 and TRBJ2-7, with TRBD1 matching 7 bases. The CDR3 covers 15 residues. V was pared by 1 base and J by 2 bases, with 5 bases of the junction left unmatched. Germline V gene sequence: CDR1 MGHRA, CDR2 YSYEKL. The CDR3: CASSQGQGFPYEQYF. The CDR3 bases are TGCGCCAGCAGCCAAGGACAGGGATTTCCCTACGAGCAGTACTTC.

The chain uses TRBV15 and TRBJ2-7; D is possibly TRBD1 (7 bases). Germline CDR1 LNHNV, CDR2 YYDKDF (reference sequence). V gave up 5 bases and J gave up 5 bases, with 19 bases separating them. CDR3 size: 15 residues. The CDR3 DNA is TGTGCCACCAGCCTCCAAGGGGGCGGGAAAGACGAGCAGTACTTC. This sequence encodes CATSLQGGGKDEQYF.

This sequence joins TRBV5-5 and TRBJ1-4; D is unresolved. This CDR3 has 16 residues. V lost 3 bases to trimming and J lost 4 bases, with 16 bases between them. Germline V gene lookup returns CDR1 SGHKS and CDR2 YYEKEE (reference sequence). CDR3 coding DNA: TGTGCCAGCAGCTCGCTCTCCGGGGTTAATAATGAAAAACTGTTTTTT. Translating gives CASSSLSGVNNEKLFF.

This chain links TRBV7-9 with TRBJ2-7, with a tentative D call TRBD2 (6 bases). There are 15 residues in the CDR3. CDR1 SEHNR and CDR2 FQNEAQ come from the germline V gene (reference sequence). V dropped 2 bases and J dropped 1 base, with 12 bases sitting between them. CDR3 sequence (DNA): TGTGCCAGCAGCTTACCGGGAGCTAATTCCTACGAGCAGTACTTC. Translated, it gives CASSLPGANSYEQYF.

In its sample, this clone was seen many times. The chain uses TRBV9 and TRBJ2-1; D call uncertain. The V gene's germline CDR1 is SGDLS and CDR2 YYNGEE. Deletions cut 0 bases from V and 9 bases from J, with 7 bases between. The CDR3 spans 12 residues. CDR3 in amino acids: CASSVEVSEQFF. The CDR3 DNA follows: TGTGCCAGCAGCGTAGAGGTCAGTGAGCAGTTCTTC. Drawing the rest from reference TRBV9 and TRBJ2-1, the complete variable domain is DSGVTQTPKHLITATGQRVTLRCSPRSGDLSVYWYQQSLDQGLQFLIQYYNGEERAKGNILERFSAQQFPDLHSELNLSSLELGDSALYFCASSVEVSEQFFGPGTRLTVL.

The chain links TRBV14 to TRBJ2-2; D possibly matches TRBD1 or TRBD2 (5 bases each). Trimming removed 0 bases at V and 0 bases at J, with 11 bases between. CDR3 size: 17 residues. Germline CDR1 SGHDN, CDR2 FVKESK. This chain's CDR3 is CASSQDSWDANTGELFF. CDR3 coding DNA: TGTGCCAGCAGCCAAGATTCCTGGGACGCGAACACCGGGGAGCTGTTTTTT. The complete variable domain, with remaining parts taken from reference TRBV14 and TRBJ2-2, reads EAGVTQFPSHSVIEKGQTVTLRCDPISGHDNLYWYRRVMGKEIKFLLHFVKESKQDESGMPNNRFLAERTGGTYSTLKVQPAELEDSGVYFCASSQDSWDANTGELFFGEGSRLTVL.

The chain has TRBV7-8 and TRBJ1-5, with D perhaps TRBD1 (6 bases). This CDR3 region has 17 residues. Deletions cut 10 bases from V and 2 bases from J, with 24 bases between. CDR1 is SGHVS and CDR2 is FQNEAQ in the germline V gene. The CDR3 region has the DNA TGTGCCACCGCGGGTGGGGGAGGGGGAAGTCGCAATCAGCCCCAGCATTTT. Its protein product is CATAGGGGGSRNQPQHF.

This rearrangement joins TRBV9 to TRBJ2-1; the D gene is possibly TRBD2 (5 bases). The CDR3 totals 14 residues. Deletions cut 5 bases from V and 1 base from J, with 10 bases between. Per the germline V gene, CDR1 is SGDLS and CDR2 is YYNGEE. The CDR3 spells CASSAPGSYNEQFF. The CDR3 nucleotides read TGTGCCAGCAGTGCCCCGGGGTCCTACAATGAGCAGTTCTTC.

V gene TRBV28 combines with J gene TRBJ2-7, with a weak D call TRBD1 (5 bases). The CDR3 extends over 15 amino acids. The germline gives CDR1 MDHEN, CDR2 SYDVKM. The V gene lost 7 bases and the J gene lost 4 bases, with 20 bases spanning the gap. CDR3 sequence reads: CASIGDLSIGYEQYF. The CDR3 coding sequence is TGTGCCAGCATAGGGGATTTGTCAATCGGGTACGAGCAGTACTTC.

This clone has more than one count but fewer than ten. The gene calls are TRBV10-3 and TRBJ2-3; 12 positions agree with TRBD2. Losses at the gene ends were 8 bases for V and 1 base for J; bases not matched to a gene: 16. The CDR3 runs to 19 residues. CDR1 is ENHRY and CDR2 is SYGVKD in the germline V gene. In DNA, the CDR3 is TGTGCCATCGGGTCGGAGACTAGCGGGAGTGCGTCGGGCACAGATACGCAGTATTTT. Protein product: CAIGSETSGSASGTDTQYF.

This sequence joins TRBV28 and TRBJ2-7; 12 bases fit TRBD2. CDR1 MDHEN and CDR2 SYDVKM come from the germline V gene. The CDR3 extends over 15 amino acids. The trim removed 10 bases at V and 3 bases at J, leaving 10 bases unmatched. CDR3: CATSYGTSGYYEQYF. CDR3 DNA: TGTGCCACCTCTTACGGGACTAGCGGGTACTACGAGCAGTACTTC.

The rearrangement uses TRBV28 and TRBJ2-7, with a tentative D call TRBD2 (6 bases). The germline CDR1 and CDR2 sequences are MDHEN and SYDVKM. The CDR3 covers 13 residues. V shed 8 bases and J shed 5 bases, with 16 bases lying between them. The DNA of the CDR3 is TGTGCCAGCGGGTACGGGGGAAGTAACGAGCAGTACTTC. It specifies CASGYGGSNEQYF.

The rearrangement uses TRBV4-1 and TRBJ2-1, with 11 nucleotides matching TRBD2. CDR1 MGHRA and CDR2 YSYEKL come from the germline V gene. The CDR3 spans 15 residues. With V trimmed by 4 bases and J by 6 bases, 5 bases remained unmatched. In DNA, the CDR3 is TGCGCCAGCAGCCTTAAACTAGCGGGAGTCAATGAGCAGTTCTTC. The encoded protein is CASSLKLAGVNEQFF.